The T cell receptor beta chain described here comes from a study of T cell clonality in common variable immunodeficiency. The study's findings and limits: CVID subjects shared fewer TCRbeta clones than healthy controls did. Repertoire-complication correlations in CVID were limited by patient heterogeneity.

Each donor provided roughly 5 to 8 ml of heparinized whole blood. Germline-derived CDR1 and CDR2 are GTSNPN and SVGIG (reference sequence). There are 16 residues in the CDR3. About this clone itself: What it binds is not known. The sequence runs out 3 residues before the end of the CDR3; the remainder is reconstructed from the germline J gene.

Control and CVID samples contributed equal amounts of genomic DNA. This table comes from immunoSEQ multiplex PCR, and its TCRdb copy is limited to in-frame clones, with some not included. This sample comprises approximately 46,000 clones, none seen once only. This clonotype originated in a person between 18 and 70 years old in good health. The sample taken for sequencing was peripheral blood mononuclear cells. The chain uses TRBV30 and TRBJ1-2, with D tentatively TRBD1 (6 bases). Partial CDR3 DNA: TGTGCCTGGAGTGTGCCCAGGGGCCCTGGGAACTACGAC. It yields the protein CAWSVPRGPGNYD. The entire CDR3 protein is CAWSVPRGPGNYDYTF. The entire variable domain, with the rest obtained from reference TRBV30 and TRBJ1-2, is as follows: SQTIHQWPATLVQPVGSPLSLECTVEGTSNPNLYWYRQAAGRGLQLLFYSVGIGQISSEVPQNLSASRPQDRQFILSSKKLLLSDSGFYLCAWSVPRGPGNYDYTFGSGTRLTVV.